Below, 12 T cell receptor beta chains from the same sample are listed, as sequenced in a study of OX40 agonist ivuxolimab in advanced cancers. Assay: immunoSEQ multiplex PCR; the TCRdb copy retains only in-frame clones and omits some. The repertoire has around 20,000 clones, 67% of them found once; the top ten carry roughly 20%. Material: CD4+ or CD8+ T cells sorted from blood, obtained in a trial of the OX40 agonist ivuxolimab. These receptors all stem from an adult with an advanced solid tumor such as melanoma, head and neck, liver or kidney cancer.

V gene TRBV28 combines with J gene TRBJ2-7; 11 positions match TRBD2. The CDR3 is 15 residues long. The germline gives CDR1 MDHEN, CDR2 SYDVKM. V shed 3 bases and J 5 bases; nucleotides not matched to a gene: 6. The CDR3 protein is CASSFEGLAEDEQYF. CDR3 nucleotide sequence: TGTGCCAGCAGTTTTGAGGGACTAGCGGAGGACGAGCAGTACTTC.

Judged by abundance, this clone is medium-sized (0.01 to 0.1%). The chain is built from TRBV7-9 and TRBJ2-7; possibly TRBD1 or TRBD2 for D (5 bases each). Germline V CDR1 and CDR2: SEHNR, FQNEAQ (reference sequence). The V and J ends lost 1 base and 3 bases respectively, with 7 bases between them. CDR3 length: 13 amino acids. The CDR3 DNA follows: TGTGCCAGCAGCTTAGGGGACCACTACGAGCAGTACTTC. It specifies CASSLGDHYEQYF.

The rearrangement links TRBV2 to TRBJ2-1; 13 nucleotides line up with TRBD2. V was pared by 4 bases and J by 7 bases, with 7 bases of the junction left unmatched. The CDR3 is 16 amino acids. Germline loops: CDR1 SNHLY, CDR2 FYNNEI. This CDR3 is CASSGAGTSGINEQFF. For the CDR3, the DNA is TGTGCCAGCAGTGGGGCGGGGACTAGCGGGATTAATGAGCAGTTCTTC. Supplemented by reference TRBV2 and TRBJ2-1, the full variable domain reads EPEVTQTPSHQVTQMGQEVILRCVPISNHLYFYWYRQILGQKVEFLVSFYNNEISEKSEIFDDQFSVERPDGSNFTLKIRSTKLEDSAMYFCASSGAGTSGINEQFFGPGTRLTVL.

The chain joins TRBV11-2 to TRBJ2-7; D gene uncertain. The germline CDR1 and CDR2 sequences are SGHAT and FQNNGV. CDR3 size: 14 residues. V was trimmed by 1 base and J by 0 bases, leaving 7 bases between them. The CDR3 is CASSLAGRSYEQYF. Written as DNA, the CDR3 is TGTGCCAGCAGCTTAGCGGGCCGCTCCTACGAGCAGTACTTC.

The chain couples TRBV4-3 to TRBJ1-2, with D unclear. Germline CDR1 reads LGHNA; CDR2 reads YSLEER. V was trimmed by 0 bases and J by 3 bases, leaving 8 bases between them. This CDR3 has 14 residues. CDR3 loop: CASSQDDTDYGYTF. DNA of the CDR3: TGCGCCAGCAGCCAAGACGACACAGACTATGGCTACACCTTC.

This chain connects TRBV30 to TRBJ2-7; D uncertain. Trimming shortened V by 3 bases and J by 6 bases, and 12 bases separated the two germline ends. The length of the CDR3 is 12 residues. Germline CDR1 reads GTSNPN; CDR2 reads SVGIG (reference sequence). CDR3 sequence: CAWRRSLGEQYF. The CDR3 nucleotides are TGTGCCTGGAGGCGGAGTCTAGGCGAGCAGTACTTC.

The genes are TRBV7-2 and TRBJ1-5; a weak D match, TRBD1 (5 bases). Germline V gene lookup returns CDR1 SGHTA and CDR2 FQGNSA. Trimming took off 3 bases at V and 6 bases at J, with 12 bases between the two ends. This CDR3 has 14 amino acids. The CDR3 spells CASSLQGALQPQHF. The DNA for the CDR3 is TGTGCCAGCAGCTTGCAAGGGGCGCTTCAGCCCCAGCATTTT.

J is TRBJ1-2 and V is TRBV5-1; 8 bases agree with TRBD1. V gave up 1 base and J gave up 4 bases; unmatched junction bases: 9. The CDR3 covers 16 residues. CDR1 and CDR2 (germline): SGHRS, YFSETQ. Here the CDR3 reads CASSLTYGQGGYGYTF. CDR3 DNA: TGCGCCAGCAGCTTGACTTACGGACAGGGAGGCTATGGCTACACCTTC.

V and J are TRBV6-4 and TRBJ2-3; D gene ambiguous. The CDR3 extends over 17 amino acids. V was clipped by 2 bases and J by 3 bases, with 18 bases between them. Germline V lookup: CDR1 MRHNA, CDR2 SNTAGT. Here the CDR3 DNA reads TGTGCCAGCAGTGACCTCAGAGAGCGAAGAGTGACAGATACGCAGTATTTT. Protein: CASSDLRERRVTDTQYF.

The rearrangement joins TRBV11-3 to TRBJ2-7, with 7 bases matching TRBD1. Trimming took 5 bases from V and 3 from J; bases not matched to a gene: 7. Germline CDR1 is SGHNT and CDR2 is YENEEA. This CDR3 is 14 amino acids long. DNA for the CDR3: TGTGCCAGCAGCCCCGGGACAGAGGTCTACGAGCAGTACTTC. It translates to CASSPGTEVYEQYF. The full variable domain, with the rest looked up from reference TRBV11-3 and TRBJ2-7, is EAGVVQSPRYKIIEKKQPVAFWCNPISGHNTLYWYLQNLGQGPELLIRYENEEAVDDSQLPKDRFSAERLKGVDSTLKIQPAELGDSAVYLCASSPGTEVYEQYFGPGTRLTVT.

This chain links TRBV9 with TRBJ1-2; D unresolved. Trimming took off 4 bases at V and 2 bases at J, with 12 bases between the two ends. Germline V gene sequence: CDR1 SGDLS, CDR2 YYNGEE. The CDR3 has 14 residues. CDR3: CASSPEGENYGYTF. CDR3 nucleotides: TGTGCCAGCAGCCCCGAGGGAGAAAACTATGGCTACACCTTC.

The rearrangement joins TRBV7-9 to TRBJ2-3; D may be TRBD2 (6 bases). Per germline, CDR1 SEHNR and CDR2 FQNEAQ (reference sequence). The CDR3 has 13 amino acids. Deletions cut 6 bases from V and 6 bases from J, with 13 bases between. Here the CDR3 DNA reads TGTGCCAGCAGTGTACCGGCGGGGGATACGCAGTATTTT. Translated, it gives CASSVPAGDTQYF.